The rows below give T cell receptor beta chains drawn from one sample of a study of T cell responses to AZD1222 COVID-19 vaccine. Profiled with immunoSEQ multiplex PCR; TCRdb holds only in-frame clones, not every one. The sample carries about 92,000 clones, roughly 90% recorded once. Specimen: peripheral blood, collected on day 0 of AZD1222 vaccination. Receptor source: an adult in good health. Each CDR3 is given with its conserved first and last residue. Fields, in order: V gene, clone size, D gene, J gene, CDR3 DNA, CDR3 protein. The D gene is left open where the match is weak. Rows may omit the clone size; those that give it use once, few, many or a size class.

TRBV6-2/TRBV6-3	NA	TRBD1	TRBJ1-5	TGTGCCAGCAGTTACCGGGGCGACAGGGTCAATCAGCCCCAGCATTTT	CASSYRGDRVNQPQHF
TRBV27	NA	NA	TRBJ2-1	TGTGCCAGCAGTTTGCAGGGCTCCTACAATGAGCAGTTCTTC	CASSLQGSYNEQFF
TRBV10-3	NA	TRBD1	TRBJ1-6	TGTGCCATCAGGGGACAGGGGGATAATTCACCCCTCCACTTT	CAIRGQGDNSPLHF
TRBV19	NA	NA	TRBJ1-1	TGTGCCAGTAGTATTCGGGGGCGAGGCGTCACTGAAGCTTTCTTT	CASSIRGRGVTEAFF
TRBV6-2/TRBV6-3	once	TRBD2	TRBJ2-7	TGTGCCAGCAGTTACCGTAGCGGGAGCGATTCCTACGAGCAGTACTTC	CASSYRSGSDSYEQYF
TRBV5-1	NA	TRBD2	TRBJ2-1	TGCGCCAGCAGCCCGGGGGGGACCACCCTCCAGTTCTTC	CASSPGGTTLQFF
TRBV7-9	NA	NA	TRBJ2-6	TGTGCCAGCAGCATTCAGGTTACTGGGGCCAACGTCCTGACTTTC	CASSIQVTGANVLTF
TRBV5-6	NA	NA	TRBJ2-3	TGTGCCAGCAGCTCGTACTCAGATACGCAGTATTTT	CASSSYSDTQYF
TRBV28	NA	NA	TRBJ1-2	TGTGCCAGCACTTCCCCGACGGGAGCTAACTATGGCTACACCTTC	CASTSPTGANYGYTF
TRBV28	NA	TRBD1	TRBJ1-4	TGTGCCAGCAGTTTAGGAGGGACAGGGTACACTAATGAAAAACTGTTTTTT	CASSLGGTGYTNEKLFF
TRBV11-2	once	TRBD2	TRBJ2-7	TGTGCCAGCAGCCCCCGGACTAGCGGCACTACGAGGGAGTACTTC	CASSPRTSGTTREYF
TRBV11-2	NA	NA	TRBJ2-7	TGTGCCTGCTTCGGACCTCCTTTCTACGAGCAGTACTTC	CACFGPPFYEQYF
TRBV3-1/TRBV3-2	NA	TRBD2	TRBJ2-2	TGTGCCAGCAGCCAAGAGCCCACTAGACTAGCGGGAGGACAAACCGGGGAGCTGTTTTTT	CASSQEPTRLAGGQTGELFF
TRBV27	NA	NA	TRBJ1-5	TGTGCCAGCAAGAGGATGGCTTATAGCAATCAGCCCCAGCATTTT	CASKRMAYSNQPQHF
TRBV6-5	NA	TRBD1	TRBJ1-2	TGTGCCAGCAGTCAGACCGGGACAGGGGTCTATGGCTACACCTTC	CASSQTGTGVYGYTF